These 7 T cell receptor beta chains share one sample of origin, sequenced in a study of PD-L1 blockade in urothelial cancer. Using immunoSEQ multiplex PCR, the repertoire was profiled, and TCRdb retains in-frame clones only, with some absent. The sample includes tens of thousands of clones, about nine tenths of them seen just once. Documented time point: pretreatment peripheral blood. Here the sequenced sample was PBMCs, taken around atezolizumab (anti-PD-L1) treatment. The receptors originated from a man in his 70s with urothelial cancer.

This chain uses TRBV11-1 with TRBJ2-7; D perhaps matches TRBD1 (5 bases). There are 14 residues in the CDR3. Germline lookup yields CDR1 SGHAT and CDR2 FQDESV (reference sequence). Trimming stripped 1 base from V and 1 base from J, with 8 bases between. The CDR3 region is CASSLDRISYEQYF. CDR3 nucleotide sequence: TGTGCCAGCAGCTTAGACAGGATATCCTACGAGCAGTACTTC.

The V gene is TRBV29-1, the J gene TRBJ2-6; 7 nucleotides agree with TRBD1. There are 17 residues in the CDR3. Germline lookup yields CDR1 SQVTM and CDR2 ANQGSEA. V dropped 5 bases and J dropped 0; count of bases not matched to a gene: 10. CDR3 nucleotide sequence: TGCAGCGTTCTCCCGAGACAGGGTCCCTCTGGGGCCAACGTCCTGACTTTC. Its translation is CSVLPRQGPSGANVLTF.

The gene calls are TRBV6-5 and TRBJ1-4; D is uncertain. CDR3 length: 13 amino acids. V was trimmed by 10 bases and J by 4 bases, leaving 13 bases between them. CDR1 is MNHEY, CDR2 SVGAGI, per germline. The CDR3 is CATQRGYNEKLFF. The CDR3 region has the DNA TGTGCCACTCAGCGAGGATATAATGAAAAACTGTTTTTT.

This sequence joins TRBV19 and TRBJ1-2; TRBD1 agrees at 10 bases. Trimming cost V 6 bases and J 6 bases; bases outside gene matches: 4. The CDR3 has 13 amino acids. The germline V gene has CDR1 LNHDA and CDR2 SQIVND (reference sequence). In DNA, the CDR3 is TGTGCCAGTAGCAGGGACAGGGGCGATGGCTACACCTTC. Its translation is CASSRDRGDGYTF.

V gene TRBV7-3 combines with J gene TRBJ2-1, with 10 bases aligning to TRBD2. Germline V CDR1 and CDR2: SGHTA, FQGTGA. This CDR3 contains 16 residues. V lost 0 bases, J lost 6 bases, and 5 bases stayed unmatched. CDR3 bases: TGTGCCAGCAGCTTAACTGGCAGCGGGAGGGTCAATGAGCAGTTCTTC. Amino acids: CASSLTGSGRVNEQFF.

The chain uses TRBV18 and TRBJ2-1, with 9 bases lining up with TRBD1. The CDR3 runs 15 residues. The J segment lost 1 base and the V segment lost 4 bases, leaving 2 bases of the junction unmatched. Germline CDR1 KGHSH, CDR2 LQKENI. The CDR3 spells CASSRGTGSYNEQFF. The CDR3 nucleotides are TGTGCCAGCTCACGCGGGACAGGGTCCTACAATGAGCAGTTCTTC.

The V and J genes are TRBV5-1 and TRBJ1-2; TRBD1 matches 9 bases. The CDR3 contains 13 residues. Germline CDR1 and CDR2: SGHRS and YFSETQ. V was pared by 4 bases and J by 6 bases, with 4 bases of the junction left unmatched. The CDR3 loop reads CASSPDRGNGYTF. The CDR3 DNA follows: TGCGCCAGCAGCCCGGACAGGGGAAATGGCTACACCTTC.